Below, 24 T cell receptor beta chains from the same sample are listed, as sequenced in a study of shared T cell receptors in the human thymus. Measured with immunoSEQ multiplex PCR; TCRdb has only the in-frame clones, and not every one. Among some 700,000 clones listed, around 89% were seen once. This sample was shared with a second study, whose subject was human thymus T cells.

Source material: thymocytes. The receptor source for this set is a boy less than two years old with a congenital heart defect.

This clone was seen more than once but under ten times. The chain employs TRBV27 and TRBJ1-2; 7 nucleotides agree with TRBD1. The CDR3 has 15 residues. The trim removed 5 bases at V and 6 bases at J, leaving 12 bases unmatched. Germline values: CDR1 MNHEY, CDR2 SMNVEV (reference sequence). In DNA, the CDR3 is TGTGCCAGCAGTCAGAGACAGGGAGGTAATAATGGCTACACCTTC. It codes for CASSQRQGGNNGYTF.

In this sample, this clone turned up once. This chain joins TRBV30 and TRBJ1-3; possibly TRBD1 for D (6 bases). Germline loops: CDR1 GTSNPN, CDR2 SVGIG (reference sequence). Deletions cut 2 bases from V and 4 bases from J, with 18 bases between. CDR3 length: 16 amino acids. CDR3 residues: CAWSRGIRKEGNTIYF. The CDR3 DNA reads as TGTGCCTGGAGTAGGGGGATAAGAAAAGAGGGAAACACCATATATTTT.

The genes are TRBV11-3 and TRBJ2-2, with 7 bases that match TRBD2. CDR3 length: 16 residues. Germline CDR1 is SGHNT and CDR2 is YENEEA. Germline trimming cut 1 base from V and 1 base from J; bases unmatched to any gene: 3. The CDR3 coding sequence is TGTGCCAGCAGCTTAGCCCGCGGGGGGAACACCGGGGAGCTGTTTTTT. Its translation is CASSLARGGNTGELFF.

This clone was picked up a small number of times. CDR3 coding DNA: TGTGCCAGCAGCTGCCTCCAGGGGAGCTCCTACAATGAGCAGTTCTTC. Protein sequence: CASSCLQGSSYNEQFF. The V gene is TRBV7-9, the J gene TRBJ2-1, with D maybe TRBD1 (6 bases). The CDR3 length is 16 residues. Germline V lookup: CDR1 SEHNR, CDR2 FQNEAQ (reference sequence). Trimming shortened V by 4 bases and J by 0 bases, and 13 bases separated the two germline ends.

Regarding this clone: The sample holds other DNA sequences that translate to the same CDR3. The rearrangement joins TRBV6-6 to TRBJ2-7; 8 bases are a match to TRBD2. Germline CDR1 is MNHNY and CDR2 is SVGAGI (reference sequence). Unmatched junction bases numbered 0, after V lost 2 bases and J lost 3 bases. The CDR3 runs to 13 residues. CDR3: CASSYGTSYEQYF. DNA of the CDR3: TGTGCCAGCAGTTACGGGACTAGCTACGAGCAGTACTTC.

The V call is TRBV4-1, the J call TRBJ2-7; 7 nucleotides match TRBD2. CDR3 length: 15 residues. Per the germline V gene, CDR1 is MGHRA and CDR2 is YSYEKL. The J segment lost 2 bases and the V segment lost 0 bases, leaving 4 bases of the junction unmatched. This CDR3 is CASSQDLADPYEQYF. DNA of the CDR3: TGCGCCAGCAGCCAAGACCTAGCGGATCCCTACGAGCAGTACTTC.

V gene TRBV4-3 combines with J gene TRBJ2-1; D gene ambiguous. V lost 3 bases, J lost 0 bases, and 15 bases lay in between. Germline-derived CDR1 and CDR2 are LGHNA and YSLEER. The CDR3 consists of 17 residues. CDR3 amino acids: CASSQGSLLSSYNEQFF. DNA of the CDR3: TGCGCCAGCAGCCAGGGCTCTCTTTTGAGCTCCTACAATGAGCAGTTCTTC.

The chain couples TRBV6-1 to TRBJ2-7; D perhaps matches TRBD2 (6 bases). The CDR3 is 12 amino acids. V dropped 5 bases and J dropped 6 bases, with 11 bases sitting between them. Germline V CDR1 and CDR2: MNHNS, SASEGT. Written as DNA, the CDR3 is TGTGCCAGCAGTCCCCTGGGGGGCGAGCAGTACTTC. Its translation is CASSPLGGEQYF.

The chain is built from TRBV27 and TRBJ2-4; TRBD1 is a possible D gene (6 bases). Looked up from germline, CDR1 is MNHEY and CDR2 is SMNVEV (reference sequence). The V gene lost 4 bases and the J gene lost 0 bases, with 16 bases spanning the gap. The CDR3 has 17 amino acids. The CDR3 region is CASSSTGTELAKNIQYF. In DNA, the CDR3 is TGTGCCAGCAGTTCCACAGGGACCGAACTAGCCAAAAACATTCAGTACTTC.

This rearrangement joins TRBV6-4 to TRBJ2-7; no clear D. The V gene lost 6 bases and the J gene lost 1 base, with 13 bases spanning the gap. Germline lookup yields CDR1 MRHNA and CDR2 SNTAGT. The CDR3 runs to 14 residues. For the CDR3, the DNA is TGTGCCAGCAGCCCCCGAGCGACTTCCTACGAGCAGTACTTC. Its translation is CASSPRATSYEQYF.

This clone was observed once. The chain employs TRBV27 and TRBJ1-1; 7 bases align to TRBD1. The J segment lost 1 base and the V segment lost 5 bases, leaving 13 bases of the junction unmatched. This CDR3 has 17 amino acids. CDR1 is MNHEY, CDR2 SMNVEV, per germline (reference sequence). The CDR3 DNA reads as TGTGCCAGCAGTCCCCCCGACAGGGACGAAGGGAACACTGAAGCTTTCTTT. Translation: CASSPPDRDEGNTEAFF.

In its sample, this clone was seen once. V and J are TRBV4-3 and TRBJ2-7; 8 bases align to TRBD1. Germline-derived CDR1 and CDR2 are LGHNA and YSLEER. The CDR3 loop spans 14 amino acids. V was clipped by 8 bases and J by 7 bases; unmatched bases: 13. This CDR3 reads CASGVGQGASEQYF. The CDR3 nucleotides read TGCGCCAGCGGGGTGGGCCAGGGGGCTTCTGAGCAGTACTTC.

This chain uses TRBV4-3 with TRBJ2-7; 8 nucleotides align to TRBD2. The CDR3 is made up of 15 amino acids. CDR1 LGHNA and CDR2 YSLEER come from the germline V gene. The J segment lost 7 bases and the V segment lost 3 bases, leaving 11 bases of the junction unmatched. CDR3 sequence reads: CASSHFAGGIREQYF. CDR3 DNA sequence: TGCGCCAGCAGCCATTTCGCGGGAGGTATAAGAGAGCAGTACTTC.

V is TRBV5-1 and J is TRBJ2-3, with TRBD2 identical over 9 bases. The ends lost 2 bases at V and 0 bases at J; junction bases unmatched: 10. The CDR3 consists of 18 residues. CDR1 SGHRS and CDR2 YFSETQ come from the germline V gene. Written as DNA, the CDR3 is TGCGCCAGCAGCTTATTTAGCGGGGGTGGTTCTAGCACAGATACGCAGTATTTT. It is translated as CASSLFSGGGSSTDTQYF. The full variable domain, rest sourced from reference TRBV5-1 and TRBJ2-3, is KAGVTQTPRYLIKTRGQQVTLSCSPISGHRSVSWYQQTPGQGLQFLFEYFSETQRNKGNFPGRFSGRQFSNSRSEMNVSTLELGDSALYLCASSLFSGGGSSTDTQYFGPGTRLTVL.

This chain links TRBV14 with TRBJ2-1, with D possibly being TRBD2 (6 bases). CDR1 is SGHDN and CDR2 is FVKESK in the germline V gene. The CDR3 is 18 residues long. The germline V and J ends were trimmed by 4 bases and 0 bases, with 19 bases remaining between them. The CDR3 DNA follows: TGTGCCAGCAGCCCCCCCCCACGGGAGACTAGCTCCTACAATGAGCAGTTCTTC. Its translation: CASSPPPRETSSYNEQFF.

The chain has TRBV27 and TRBJ2-4; 8 nucleotides match TRBD2. The CDR3 spans 17 residues. Trimming cost V 5 bases and J 1 base; bases outside gene matches: 10. Per the germline V gene, CDR1 is MNHEY and CDR2 is SMNVEV (reference sequence). The CDR3 loop reads CASSPPPRGGAKNIQYF. The CDR3 bases are TGTGCCAGCAGTCCCCCGCCCCGGGGGGGGGCCAAAAACATTCAGTACTTC.

The table lists this clone with a count of one. The rearrangement joins TRBV4-1 to TRBJ2-1; 8 bases are a match to TRBD2. J gave up 7 bases and V 4 bases, and 12 bases lay outside the gene matches. The CDR3 is 16 residues long. Germline V gene sequence: CDR1 MGHRA, CDR2 YSYEKL. This chain's CDR3 is CASSPGTSGRLNEQFF. Here the CDR3 DNA reads TGCGCCAGCAGCCCCGGGACTAGTGGTCGGCTAAATGAGCAGTTCTTC.

Written as DNA, the CDR3 is TGTGCCAGCAGTGGAAACAGGGAAGAGACCCAGTACTTC. This codes for CASSGNREETQYF. This sequence joins TRBV6-5 and TRBJ2-5, with D possibly TRBD1 on 6 matching bases. Germline V gene sequence: CDR1 MNHEY, CDR2 SVGAGI. V was shortened by 5 bases and J by 3 bases, with 10 bases between the two germline ends. This CDR3 comprises 13 residues.

V usage is TRBV28 and J usage is TRBJ2-7; D possibly corresponds to TRBD2 (6 bases). The CDR3 contains 15 residues. Germline assignment: CDR1 MDHEN and CDR2 SYDVKM. Trimming pared 4 bases from V and 3 bases from J, leaving 16 bases between. The CDR3 DNA reads as TGTGCCAGCAGTTCGCCCCGACTAGAACTCTACGAGCAGTACTTC. Its translation: CASSSPRLELYEQYF.

The chain joins TRBV7-2 to TRBJ1-5; 11 bases line up with TRBD1. CDR1 SGHTA and CDR2 FQGNSA come from the germline V gene. The V gene end was trimmed by 5 bases and the J gene end by 7 bases; junction bases not matched to a gene: 10. The CDR3 loop spans 16 amino acids. The CDR3 DNA sequence: TGTGCCAGCAGCAAGAAGGACAGGGGGCTGGGGCAGCCCCAGCATTTT. Translation: CASSKKDRGLGQPQHF. The variable domain in full, completed from reference TRBV7-2 and TRBJ1-5, reads GAGVSQSPSNKVTEKGKDVELRCDPISGHTALYWYRQSLGQGLEFLIYFQGNSAPDKSGLPSDRFSAERTGGSVSTLTIQRTQQEDSAVYLCASSKKDRGLGQPQHFGDGTRLSIL.

This sequence joins TRBV6-6 and TRBJ2-7, with D possibly being TRBD1 (5 bases). V lost 2 bases and J 1 base, leaving 9 bases between the germline ends. This CDR3 comprises 14 residues. The germline V gene encodes CDR1 MNHNY and CDR2 SVGAGI (reference sequence). CDR3 protein: CASSYRGSSYEQYF. CDR3 in DNA: TGTGCCAGCAGTTACAGGGGCTCTTCCTACGAGCAGTACTTC.

The rearrangement joins TRBV7-6 to TRBJ2-7; D perhaps matches TRBD1 (5 bases). The length of the CDR3 is 17 residues. Per germline, CDR1 SGHVS and CDR2 FNYEAQ. Trimming pared 1 base from V and 4 bases from J, leaving 20 bases between. The CDR3 loop is CASSLDGGWGAIYEQYF. For the CDR3, the DNA is TGTGCCAGCAGCTTAGACGGCGGCTGGGGCGCGATATACGAGCAGTACTTC.

This chain uses TRBV5-4 with TRBJ2-1; 8 nucleotides line up with TRBD2. In germline, CDR1 is SGHNT, CDR2 YYREEE (reference sequence). CDR3 length: 16 residues. V was pared by 4 bases and J by 0 bases, with 6 bases of the junction left unmatched. The CDR3 here is CASSGRSGSSYNEQFF. CDR3 DNA: TGTGCCAGCAGCGGCCGGAGCGGGAGCTCCTACAATGAGCAGTTCTTC. The full variable domain, rest sourced from reference TRBV5-4 and TRBJ2-1, is ETGVTQSPTHLIKTRGQQVTLRCSSQSGHNTVSWYQQALGQGPQFIFQYYREEENGRGNFPPRFSGLQFPNYSSELNVNALELDDSALYLCASSGRSGSSYNEQFFGPGTRLTVL.

The rearrangement joins TRBV21-1 to TRBJ2-4; the table's D call, TRBD1, has no DNA check behind it. TRBV21-1 counts as a pseudogene. The CDR3 length is 18 residues. The CDR3 region is CASSRRGQDPLDKNIQYF. In DNA form, the CDR3 reads TGTGCCAGCAGCAGGAGGGGACAGGACCCTTTGGACAAAAACATTCAGTACTTC.